These 22 T cell receptor beta chains were sequenced from one sample in a study of pediatric ulcerative colitis. Measured with immunoSEQ multiplex PCR; TCRdb has only the in-frame clones, and not every one. Of fewer than 45,000 clones in the sample, over 65% were seen once. What was sequenced was blood. The receptors derive from a girl under 18 with moderate ulcerative colitis.

This clone was found a few times. The V gene is TRBV29-1, the J gene TRBJ1-1; D uncertain. The CDR3 contains 12 residues. V gave up 7 bases and J gave up 5 bases, with 14 bases separating them. From germline, CDR1 is SQVTM and CDR2 ANQGSEA. Here the CDR3 reads CSAPEGNTEAFF. The CDR3, as DNA: TGCAGCGCCCCAGAGGGAAATACTGAAGCTTTCTTT.

The chain employs TRBV6-6 and TRBJ2-3; either TRBD1 or TRBD2 may fit D (5 bases each). Germline V gives CDR1 MNHNY, CDR2 SVGAGI (reference sequence). Trimming took 4 bases from V and 4 from J, leaving 9 bases between them. This CDR3 has 13 residues. The CDR3 bases are TGTGCCAGCAGTTCCACGGGGCCAGATACGCAGTATTTT. Encoded protein: CASSSTGPDTQYF.

The rearrangement links TRBV19 to TRBJ2-7, with D uncertain. CDR3 length: 13 amino acids. Germline assignment: CDR1 LNHDA and CDR2 SQIVND (reference sequence). Trimming shortened V by 3 bases and J by 0 bases, and 6 bases separated the two germline ends. The CDR3 region is CASSIHSSYEQYF. Written as DNA, the CDR3 is TGTGCCAGTAGTATCCACAGCTCCTACGAGCAGTACTTC.

The chain has TRBV7-3 and TRBJ2-2; D gene uncertain. The V gene's germline CDR1 is SGHTA and CDR2 FQGTGA. The CDR3 contains 14 residues. The V gene lost 1 base and the J gene lost 0 bases, with 3 bases spanning the gap. The DNA of the CDR3 is TGTGCCAGCAGCTTAATAGCGAACACCGGGGAGCTGTTTTTT. It translates to CASSLIANTGELFF.

This CDR3 is CASSYSSSGGYGYTF. CDR3 bases: TGTGCCAGCAGTTACTCGTCGTCAGGGGGCTATGGCTACACCTTC. The V gene is TRBV6-5, the J gene TRBJ1-2; 7 bases are a match to TRBD1. Germline V gene data show CDR1 as MNHEY and CDR2 as SVGAGI. The J segment lost 4 bases and the V segment lost 0 bases, leaving 5 bases of the junction unmatched. This CDR3 region has 15 residues.

Here the CDR3 reads CASSWAPGGRTEAFF. CDR3 nucleotide sequence: TGCGCCAGCAGCTGGGCTCCAGGGGGCCGCACTGAAGCTTTCTTT. The chain employs TRBV5-1 and TRBJ1-1, with TRBD1 identical over 8 bases. The CDR3 sequence is 15 residues long. The J segment lost 4 bases and the V segment lost 3 bases, leaving 8 bases of the junction unmatched. CDR1 SGHRS and CDR2 YFSETQ come from the germline V gene.

This clone was seen once. The rearrangement uses TRBV6-5 and TRBJ2-7; possibly TRBD1 for D (6 bases). V lost 2 bases to trimming and J lost 3 bases, with 17 bases between them. Germline CDR1 is MNHEY and CDR2 is SVGAGI. The CDR3 totals 16 residues. CDR3 DNA sequence: TGTGCCAGCAGTTACGAGTCTCCGGGACAACACTACGAGCAGTACTTC. Encoded protein: CASSYESPGQHYEQYF.

The CDR3 spells CAISGRGGETQYF. In nucleotides, the CDR3 is TGTGCCATCAGTGGGCGCGGGGGGGAGACCCAGTACTTC. The gene calls are TRBV10-3 and TRBJ2-5; 8 nucleotides line up with TRBD2. Germline V CDR1 and CDR2: ENHRY, SYGVKD. CDR3 length: 13 amino acids. The junction had 3 bases not matched to a gene; V was cut back by 4 bases and J by 5 bases.

V usage is TRBV19 and J usage is TRBJ1-1; D is possibly TRBD1 (6 bases). Looked up from germline, CDR1 is LNHDA and CDR2 is SQIVND (reference sequence). The CDR3 has 12 amino acids. V was shortened by 3 bases and J by 8 bases, with 10 bases between the two germline ends. CDR3: CASSITGIEAFF. As DNA, the CDR3 is TGTGCCAGTAGTATTACAGGGATCGAAGCTTTCTTT.

The chain links TRBV9 to TRBJ1-2; unclear D gene. The V end was cut by 0 bases, the J end by 0 bases, with 3 bases between. CDR1 SGDLS and CDR2 YYNGEE come from the germline V gene. This CDR3 is 13 amino acids long. CDR3 in DNA: TGTGCCAGCAGCGTAGGACCTAACTATGGCTACACCTTC. Translating it yields CASSVGPNYGYTF.

This clone has just one count. The chain carries TRBV19 and TRBJ1-4; D may be TRBD1 (5 bases). This CDR3 is 14 amino acids long. V shed 7 bases and J shed 7 bases, with 16 bases lying between them. Germline-derived CDR1 and CDR2 are LNHDA and SQIVND (reference sequence). This CDR3 reads CASKLGQGGEKLFF. The CDR3 bases are TGTGCCAGTAAACTGGGGCAGGGAGGTGAAAAACTGTTTTTT.

This chain uses TRBV7-9 with TRBJ1-1, with D unresolved. Trimming removed 6 bases from V and 10 bases from J, with 15 bases in between. Looked up from germline, CDR1 is SEHNR and CDR2 is FQNEAQ (reference sequence). The CDR3 extends over 12 amino acids. CDR3 region: CASRILTTGAFF. The CDR3 DNA is TGTGCCAGCAGGATCCTTACAACGGGAGCTTTCTTT.

This clone was detected only once. This chain links TRBV5-8 with TRBJ2-7; 10 bases fit TRBD1. The CDR3 consists of 15 residues. Unmatched junction bases numbered 9, after V lost 5 bases and J lost 4 bases. CDR1 is SGHTS, CDR2 YDEGEE, per germline. The CDR3, as DNA: TGTGCCAGCAGACAGAGGGGGACAGGGGCGTACGAGCAGTACTTC. This translates into CASRQRGTGAYEQYF.

The chain links TRBV19 to TRBJ2-1, with D maybe TRBD2 (5 bases). With 6 bases removed from V and 4 bases from J, the gap between germline ends came to 10 bases. Per the germline V gene, CDR1 is LNHDA and CDR2 is SQIVND (reference sequence). The CDR3 totals 13 residues. CDR3 in DNA: TGTGCCAGTAGCGCCCGCGGGTACAATGAGCAGTTCTTC. Encoded protein: CASSARGYNEQFF.

This chain uses TRBV5-5 with TRBJ1-2; D gene ambiguous. V was trimmed by 6 bases and J by 4 bases, leaving 16 bases between them. This CDR3 region has 14 residues. Germline V gene data show CDR1 as SGHKS and CDR2 as YYEKEE (reference sequence). Here the CDR3 reads CASTDLLTVYGYTF. In DNA, the CDR3 is TGTGCCAGCACCGATCTCCTAACGGTCTATGGCTACACCTTC.

The CDR3, as DNA: TGTGCCAGCAGCCCGACAGGGGTTGACTATGGCTACACCTTC. It translates to CASSPTGVDYGYTF. The rearrangement uses TRBV7-2 and TRBJ1-2; the match to TRBD1 covers 8 bases. The CDR3 length is 14 residues. In germline, CDR1 is SGHTA, CDR2 FQGNSA. The V segment lost 5 bases and the J segment 3 bases; nucleotides outside the gene matches: 5.

The chain links TRBV6-6 to TRBJ2-1, with D perhaps matching TRBD1 (6 bases). The CDR3 is 15 amino acids. V dropped 2 bases and J dropped 8 bases, with 16 bases sitting between them. Germline V gives CDR1 MNHNY, CDR2 SVGAGI (reference sequence). In DNA, the CDR3 is TGTGCCAGCAGTTACGGGCAGGGGTGGTTAGATGAGCAGTTCTTC. Amino acid sequence: CASSYGQGWLDEQFF.

The chain is built from TRBV30 and TRBJ2-5; 13 nucleotides line up with TRBD2. From germline, CDR1 is GTSNPN and CDR2 SVGIG (reference sequence). This CDR3 spans 16 amino acids. V lost 1 base, J lost 3 bases, and 5 bases stayed unmatched. The CDR3 loop is CAWSGLAGGLEETQYF. The DNA of the CDR3 is TGTGCCTGGAGTGGACTAGCGGGGGGTTTGGAAGAGACCCAGTACTTC.

The rearrangement uses TRBV29-1 and TRBJ1-2; D is uncertain. CDR1 is SQVTM, CDR2 ANQGSEA, per germline. This CDR3 is built from 13 residues. With 5 bases removed from V and 1 base from J, the gap between germline ends came to 11 bases. This CDR3 reads CSVRDTYNYGYTF. CDR3 DNA: TGCAGCGTTCGAGACACCTATAACTATGGCTACACCTTC.

This clone was seen a single time. The rearrangement uses TRBV7-8 and TRBJ2-2; 15 bases align to TRBD2. After removal of 6 bases from V and 8 bases from J, the junction contained 7 bases not matched to a gene. CDR1 is SGHVS, CDR2 FQNEAQ, per germline. The CDR3 extends over 16 amino acids. Written as DNA, the CDR3 is TGTGCCAGCAGTCGCGGACTAGCGGGAGGGCCGGGGGAGCTGTTTTTT. Residues: CASSRGLAGGPGELFF.

The chain employs TRBV7-2 and TRBJ2-2; D perhaps matches TRBD2 (7 bases). Germline-derived CDR1 and CDR2 are SGHTA and FQGNSA. This CDR3 region has 17 residues. V dropped 5 bases and J dropped 3 bases, with 19 bases sitting between them. The CDR3 here is CASSRLLGGRYTGELFF. The DNA for the CDR3 is TGTGCCAGCAGCCGCCTCCTCGGGGGGCGATACACCGGGGAGCTGTTTTTT.

The J gene is TRBJ1-5, the V gene TRBV16; D possibly corresponds to TRBD1 (6 bases). Germline CDR1 KGHSY, CDR2 FQNENV. With 3 bases removed from V and 0 bases from J, the gap between germline ends came to 15 bases. This CDR3 has 17 amino acids. The CDR3 DNA sequence: TGTGCCAGCAGCCACCCCATCCCAGGGGTTAGCAATCAGCCCCAGCATTTT. Its protein is CASSHPIPGVSNQPQHF.